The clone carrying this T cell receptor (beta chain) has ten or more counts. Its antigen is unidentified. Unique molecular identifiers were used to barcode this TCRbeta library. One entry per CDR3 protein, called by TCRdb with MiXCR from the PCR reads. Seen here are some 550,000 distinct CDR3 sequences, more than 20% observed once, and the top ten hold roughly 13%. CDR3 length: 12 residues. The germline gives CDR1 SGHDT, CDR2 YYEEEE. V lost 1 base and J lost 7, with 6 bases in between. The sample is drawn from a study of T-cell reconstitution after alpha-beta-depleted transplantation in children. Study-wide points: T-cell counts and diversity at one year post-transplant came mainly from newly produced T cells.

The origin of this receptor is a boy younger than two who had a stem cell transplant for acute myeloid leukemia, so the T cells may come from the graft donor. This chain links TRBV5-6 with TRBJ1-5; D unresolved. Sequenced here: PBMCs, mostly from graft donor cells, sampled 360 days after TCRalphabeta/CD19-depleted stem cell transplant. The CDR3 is CASSLKDQPQHF. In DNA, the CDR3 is TGTGCCAGCAGCTTGAAGGACCAGCCCCAGCATTTT. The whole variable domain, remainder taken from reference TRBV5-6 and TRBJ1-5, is DAGVTQSPTHLIKTRGQQVTLRCSPKSGHDTVSWYQQALGQGPQFIFQYYEEEERQRGNFPDRFSGHQFPNYSSELNVNALLLGDSALYLCASSLKDQPQHFGDGTRLSIL.